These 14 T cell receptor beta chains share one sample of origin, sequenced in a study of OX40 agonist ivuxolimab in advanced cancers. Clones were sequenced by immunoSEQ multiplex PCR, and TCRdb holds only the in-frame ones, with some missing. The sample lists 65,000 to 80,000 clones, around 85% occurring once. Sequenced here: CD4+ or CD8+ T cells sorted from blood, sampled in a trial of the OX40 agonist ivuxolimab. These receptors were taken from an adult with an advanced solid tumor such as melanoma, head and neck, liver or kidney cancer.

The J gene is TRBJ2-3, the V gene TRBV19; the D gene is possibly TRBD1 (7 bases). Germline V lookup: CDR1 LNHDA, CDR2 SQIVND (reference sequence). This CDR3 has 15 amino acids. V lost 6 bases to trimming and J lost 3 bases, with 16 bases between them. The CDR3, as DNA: TGTGCCAGTAGAAGGGACAGAGGAGGGACAGATACGCAGTATTTT. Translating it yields CASRRDRGGTDTQYF.

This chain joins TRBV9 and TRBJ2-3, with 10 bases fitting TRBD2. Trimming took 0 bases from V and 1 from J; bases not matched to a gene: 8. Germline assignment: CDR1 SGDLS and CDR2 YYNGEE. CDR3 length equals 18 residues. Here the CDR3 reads CASSVGLRLAGGTDTQYF. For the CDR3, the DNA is TGTGCCAGCAGCGTAGGATTGCGGCTAGCGGGAGGCACAGATACGCAGTATTTT.

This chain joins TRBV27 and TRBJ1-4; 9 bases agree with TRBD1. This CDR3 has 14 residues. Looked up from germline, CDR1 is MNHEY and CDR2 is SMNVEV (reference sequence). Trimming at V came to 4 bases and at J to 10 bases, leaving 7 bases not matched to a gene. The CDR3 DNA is TGTGCCAGCAGTTCCACGACAGGGGGTTTAAAACTGTTTTTT. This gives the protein CASSSTTGGLKLFF.

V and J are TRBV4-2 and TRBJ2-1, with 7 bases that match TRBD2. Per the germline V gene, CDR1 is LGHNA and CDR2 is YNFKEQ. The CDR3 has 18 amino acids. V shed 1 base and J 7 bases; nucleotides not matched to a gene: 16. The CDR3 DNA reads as TGTGCCAGCAGCCAAGGGGAAGAGGCGGGAGTGAGGGTAAATGAGCAGTTCTTC. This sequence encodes CASSQGEEAGVRVNEQFF.

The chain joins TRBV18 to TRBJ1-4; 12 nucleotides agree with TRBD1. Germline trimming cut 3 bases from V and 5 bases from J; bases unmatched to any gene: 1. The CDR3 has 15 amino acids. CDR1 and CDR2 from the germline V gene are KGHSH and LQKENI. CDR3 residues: CASSPGTGGNEKLFF. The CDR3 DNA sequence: TGTGCCAGCTCACCGGGGACAGGGGGCAATGAAAAACTGTTTTTT. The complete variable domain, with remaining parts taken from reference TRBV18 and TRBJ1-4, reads NAGVMQNPRHLVRRRGQEARLRCSPMKGHSHVYWYRQLPEEGLKFMVYLQKENIIDESGMPKERFSAEFPKEGPSILRIQQVVRGDSAAYFCASSPGTGGNEKLFFGSGTQLSVL.

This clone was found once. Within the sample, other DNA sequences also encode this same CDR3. The CDR3 sequence is CASSYDTGELFF. As DNA, the CDR3 is TGTGCCAGCAGTTACGACACCGGGGAGCTGTTTTTT. This rearrangement joins TRBV6-5 to TRBJ2-2; D is unresolved. Trimming removed 2 bases at V and 3 bases at J, with 1 base between. Germline assignment: CDR1 MNHEY and CDR2 SVGAGI. CDR3 length: 12 amino acids.

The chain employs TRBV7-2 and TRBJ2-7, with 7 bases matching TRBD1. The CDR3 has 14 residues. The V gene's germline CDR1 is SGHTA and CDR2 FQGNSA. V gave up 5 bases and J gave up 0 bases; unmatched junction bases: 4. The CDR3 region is CASSRDRNSYEQYF. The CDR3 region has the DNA TGTGCCAGCAGCCGGGACAGAAACTCCTACGAGCAGTACTTC.

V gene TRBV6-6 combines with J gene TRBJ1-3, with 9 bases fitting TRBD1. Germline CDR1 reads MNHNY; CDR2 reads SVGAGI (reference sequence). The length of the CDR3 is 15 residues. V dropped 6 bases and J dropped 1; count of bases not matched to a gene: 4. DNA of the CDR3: TGTGCCAGCAGGTCCGGGACAGGGTCTGGAAACACCATATATTTT. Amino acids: CASRSGTGSGNTIYF.

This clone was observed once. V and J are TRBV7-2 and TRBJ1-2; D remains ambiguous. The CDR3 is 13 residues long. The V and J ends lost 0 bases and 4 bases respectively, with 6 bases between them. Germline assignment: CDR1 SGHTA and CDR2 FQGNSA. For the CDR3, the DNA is TGTGCCAGCAGCTTAGCGGCAGGCTATGGCTACACCTTC. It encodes CASSLAAGYGYTF.

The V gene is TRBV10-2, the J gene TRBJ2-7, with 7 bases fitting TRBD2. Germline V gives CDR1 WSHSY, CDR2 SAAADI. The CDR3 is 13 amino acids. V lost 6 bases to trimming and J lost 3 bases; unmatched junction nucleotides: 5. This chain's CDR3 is CASRDSGRYEQYF. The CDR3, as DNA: TGCGCCAGCAGAGATAGCGGGCGCTACGAGCAGTACTTC.

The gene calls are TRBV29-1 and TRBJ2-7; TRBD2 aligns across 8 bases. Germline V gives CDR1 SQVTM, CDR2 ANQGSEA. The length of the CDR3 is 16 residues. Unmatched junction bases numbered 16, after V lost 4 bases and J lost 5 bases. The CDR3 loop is CSVAGENGGRTHEQYF. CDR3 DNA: TGCAGCGTTGCGGGAGAAAACGGCGGGAGGACCCACGAGCAGTACTTC.

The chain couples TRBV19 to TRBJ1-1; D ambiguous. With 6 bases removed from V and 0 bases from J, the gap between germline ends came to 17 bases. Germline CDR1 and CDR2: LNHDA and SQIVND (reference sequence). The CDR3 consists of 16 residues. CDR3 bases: TGTGCCAGTAGATCGGCAGGAGGGAGGGTGAACACTGAAGCTTTCTTT. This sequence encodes CASRSAGGRVNTEAFF. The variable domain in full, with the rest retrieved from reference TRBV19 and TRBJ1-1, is DGGITQSPKYLFRKEGQNVTLSCEQNLNHDAMYWYRQDPGQGLRLIYYSQIVNDFQKGDIAEGYSVSREKKESFPLTVTSAQKNPTAFYLCASRSAGGRVNTEAFFGQGTRLTVV.

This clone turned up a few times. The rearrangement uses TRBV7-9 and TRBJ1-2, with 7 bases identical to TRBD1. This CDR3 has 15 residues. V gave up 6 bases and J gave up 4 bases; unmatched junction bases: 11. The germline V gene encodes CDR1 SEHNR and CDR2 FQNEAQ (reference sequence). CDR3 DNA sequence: TGTGCCAGCAGTAAGGAGCCAGGGACAGTCTATGGCTACACCTTC. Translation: CASSKEPGTVYGYTF.

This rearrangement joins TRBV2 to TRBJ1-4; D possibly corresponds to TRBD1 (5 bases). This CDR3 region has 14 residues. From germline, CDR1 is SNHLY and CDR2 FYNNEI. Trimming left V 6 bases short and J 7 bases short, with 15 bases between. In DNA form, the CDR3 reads TGTGCCAGCAGACCCGAAGACAGATCTGAAAAACTGTTTTTT. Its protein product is CASRPEDRSEKLFF.